This is a list of T cell receptor beta chains from one sample in a study of blood T cell repertoires in COVID-19. Sequencing was performed with immunoSEQ multiplex PCR; in TCRdb, only in-frame clones are kept and a portion is missing. Of about 140,000 clones in the sample, 84% were seen once. Source material: peripheral blood. The receptor source for this set is a human donor in a cohort sampled during active COVID-19. CDR3s include the opening cysteine and the closing phenylalanine or tryptophan. The order of the fields is V gene, J gene, CDR3 protein.

>TRBV15|TRBJ1-2
CATSRVFKTAPYGYTF
>TRBV5-5|TRBJ1-1
CASRFQGLLNTEAFF
>TRBV5-6|TRBJ1-6
CASSSPGQGESPLHF
>TRBV28|TRBJ1-3
CASSLLSGKAGNTIYF
>TRBV10-2|TRBJ1-2
CASSARRLYGYTF
>TRBV6-1|TRBJ1-2
CASSERDRATYGYTF
>TRBV6-5|TRBJ2-7
CASSPQGPSYEQYF
>TRBV3-1/TRBV3-2|TRBJ2-3
CASSPRGRDTDTQYF
>TRBV28|TRBJ2-7
CASSSGGRAQDYEQYF
>TRBV18|TRBJ2-2
CASSPYRDSANTGELFF
>TRBV7-6|TRBJ2-2
CASSLSTSGTGELFF
>TRBV7-6|TRBJ2-7
CASSFRGGAYEQYF
>TRBV7-9|TRBJ1-4
CASSLARGDRGRIREKLFF
>TRBV10-2|TRBJ2-1
CASSVTSSYNEQFF
>TRBV9|TRBJ1-2
CASSVDAGGGYTF
>TRBV20-1|TRBJ1-5
CSASSPGQDQPQHF
>TRBV29-1|TRBJ2-2
CSVAQTAYTGELFF
>TRBV7-6|TRBJ2-2
CASSSRLAGGRNTGELFF
>TRBV18|TRBJ1-1
CASSPSRDRESEAFF
>TRBV28|TRBJ2-1
CASSPGTAYYNEQFF
>TRBV7-9|TRBJ2-1
CASSSWGTGGYVWEQFF
>TRBV5-1|TRBJ2-1
CASSLGGTSGNEQFF
>TRBV20-1|TRBJ2-5
CSARASGTQYF
>TRBV6-5|TRBJ2-3
CASRPTGTDTQYF
>TRBV11-2|TRBJ2-7
CASRRTGGPYEQYF
>TRBV12-5|TRBJ2-1
CASGRLRTGADEQFF
>TRBV6-6|TRBJ1-5
CASSYGQGNQPQHF
>TRBV7-9|TRBJ2-1
CASSRDRVLEQFF
>TRBV27|TRBJ2-5
CASRLSGAGRRETQYF